The 17 T cell receptor beta chains below were found in one sample sequenced in a study of a mutant IDH1 vaccine in newly diagnosed glioma. Measured with immunoSEQ multiplex PCR; TCRdb has only the in-frame clones, and not every one. The sample has about 36,000 clones; roughly 71% are singletons. Their antigens remain unidentified. The time point here: week 47, end of study. A single vaccine dose contained 300 ug of mutant IDH1 20-mer peptide, and topical imiquimod was used with it. The specimen comprised PBMCs, sampled from a glioma patient whose treatment included an IDH1 peptide vaccine. The receptors were sampled from a man between 35 and 55 years old with glioma.

This chain uses TRBV12-5 with TRBJ2-1; D gene ambiguous. CDR1 is LGHNT and CDR2 is FRNRAP in the germline V gene. V was trimmed by 2 bases and J by 6 bases, leaving 8 bases between them. The CDR3 runs to 13 residues. This CDR3 is CASGLSSSNEQFF. In nucleotides, the CDR3 is TGTGCTAGTGGTTTGTCCTCTAGCAATGAGCAGTTCTTC.

This chain links TRBV11-2 with TRBJ1-1; D is possibly TRBD1 (5 bases). Trimming took off 5 bases at V and 6 bases at J, with 22 bases between the two ends. CDR1 is SGHAT and CDR2 is FQNNGV in the germline V gene. This CDR3 contains 16 residues. CDR3 sequence reads: CASSPSTPAGTSEAFF. In DNA form, the CDR3 reads TGTGCCAGCAGCCCATCGACACCCGCAGGGACTTCTGAAGCTTTCTTT. Drawing the rest from reference TRBV11-2 and TRBJ1-1, the complete variable domain is EAGVAQSPRYKIIEKRQSVAFWCNPISGHATLYWYQQILGQGPKLLIQFQNNGVVDDSQLPKDRFSAERLKGVDSTLKIQPAKLEDSAVYLCASSPSTPAGTSEAFFGQGTRLTVV.

The V and J genes are TRBV28 and TRBJ2-7, with TRBD2 matching 7 bases. V lost 2 bases and J lost 2; bases outside the gene matches: 6. Germline V gives CDR1 MDHEN, CDR2 SYDVKM. The CDR3 loop spans 15 amino acids. The CDR3: CASSLVSSGTYEQYF. Here the CDR3 DNA reads TGTGCCAGCAGTTTAGTGTCTAGCGGCACCTACGAGCAGTACTTC. The entire variable domain, with the rest obtained from reference TRBV28 and TRBJ2-7, is as follows: DVKVTQSSRYLVKRTGEKVFLECVQDMDHENMFWYRQDPGLGLRLIYFSYDVKMKEKGDIPEGYSVSREKKERFSLILESASTNQTSMYLCASSLVSSGTYEQYFGPGTRLTVT.

The chain uses TRBV9 and TRBJ2-3; 10 bases are shared with TRBD2. CDR3 length equals 19 residues. The ends lost 1 base at V and 1 base at J; junction bases unmatched: 12. Germline V gives CDR1 SGDLS, CDR2 YYNGEE. The CDR3, as DNA: TGTGCCAGCAGCGTAAGAGGTAGCGGGAGGTTGTCTGGCACAGATACGCAGTATTTT. Translating gives CASSVRGSGRLSGTDTQYF. The variable domain in full, with the rest retrieved from reference TRBV9 and TRBJ2-3, is DSGVTQTPKHLITATGQRVTLRCSPRSGDLSVYWYQQSLDQGLQFLIQYYNGEERAKGNILERFSAQQFPDLHSELNLSSLELGDSALYFCASSVRGSGRLSGTDTQYFGPGTRLTVL.

V is TRBV19 and J is TRBJ2-1; perhaps TRBD1 as D (6 bases). Germline values: CDR1 LNHDA, CDR2 SQIVND (reference sequence). The length of the CDR3 is 13 residues. V gave up 5 bases and J gave up 3 bases, with 8 bases separating them. Here the CDR3 reads CASSWGLYNEQFF. The DNA of the CDR3 is TGTGCCAGTAGTTGGGGGCTCTACAATGAGCAGTTCTTC.

The genes are TRBV4-3 and TRBJ2-2; possibly TRBD1 for D (7 bases). CDR3 length equals 16 residues. V gave up 0 bases and J gave up 4 bases, with 12 bases separating them. From germline, CDR1 is LGHNA and CDR2 YSLEER. CDR3 in DNA: TGCGCCAGCAGCCAAGACGCAGGGGGAGGCACCGGGGAGCTGTTTTTT. Its protein product is CASSQDAGGGTGELFF.

This clone was seen once. The V call is TRBV30, the J call TRBJ1-3, with D possibly matching TRBD1 (5 bases). There are 14 residues in the CDR3. In germline, CDR1 is GTSNPN, CDR2 SVGIG (reference sequence). With 3 bases removed from V and 4 bases from J, the gap between germline ends came to 13 bases. The DNA of the CDR3 is TGTGCCTGGAGCCCCGGGGACGGCGGAAACACCATATATTTT. This translates into CAWSPGDGGNTIYF. Full variable domain (rest looked up from reference TRBV30 and TRBJ1-3): SQTIHQWPATLVQPVGSPLSLECTVEGTSNPNLYWYRQAAGRGLQLLFYSVGIGQISSEVPQNLSASRPQDRQFILSSKKLLLSDSGFYLCAWSPGDGGNTIYFGEGSWLTVV.

The chain carries TRBV29-1 and TRBJ2-7, with a weak D call TRBD2 (6 bases). CDR3 length: 14 residues. In germline, CDR1 is SQVTM, CDR2 ANQGSEA. The ends were cut back, 7 bases at V and 8 bases at J, with 24 bases in the middle. As DNA, the CDR3 is TGCAGCGCTTCCGTCGGGACTGCCCTCCTAAAGCAGTACTTC. Translating it yields CSASVGTALLKQYF.

The V call is TRBV6-1, the J call TRBJ2-3, with 10 bases identical to TRBD2. CDR1 and CDR2 (germline): MNHNS, SASEGT. J lost 0 bases, V lost 3 bases, and 3 bases had no gene match. CDR3 length equals 16 residues. The CDR3 DNA reads as TGTGCCAGCAGTGAGGGACTAGCGAGAAGCACAGATACGCAGTATTTT. Amino acids: CASSEGLARSTDTQYF.

The CDR3 nucleotides are TGCAGCATTACCCGGGACAGGGCCCTCACAGATACGCAGTATTTT. This codes for CSITRDRALTDTQYF. The chain combines TRBV29-1 with TRBJ2-3; 9 bases match TRBD1. CDR3 length equals 15 residues. Germline V gene sequence: CDR1 SQVTM, CDR2 ANQGSEA. With 8 bases clipped from V and 2 bases from J, the junction kept 11 bases outside the gene matches.

The chain joins TRBV7-9 to TRBJ1-4; tentatively, D is TRBD1 (5 bases). Germline assignment: CDR1 SEHNR and CDR2 FQNEAQ (reference sequence). This CDR3 has 15 amino acids. V was clipped by 5 bases and J by 5 bases, with 15 bases between them. CDR3 residues: CASSPPGTGNEKLFF. The CDR3 nucleotides read TGTGCCAGCAGCCCCCCCGGGACGGGGAATGAAAAACTGTTTTTT.

This chain connects TRBV7-9 to TRBJ2-2, with TRBD1 matching over 9 bases. The V gene end was trimmed by 3 bases and the J gene end by 4 bases; junction bases not matched to a gene: 6. This CDR3 has 16 amino acids. CDR1 SEHNR and CDR2 FQNEAQ come from the germline V gene (reference sequence). In nucleotides, the CDR3 is TGTGCCAGCAGCTTCGGACAGGGGTTTAGCACCGGGGAGCTGTTTTTT. It is translated as CASSFGQGFSTGELFF.

This clone appeared once. This rearrangement joins TRBV11-3 to TRBJ2-1; 9 bases match TRBD1. The CDR3 loop spans 15 amino acids. The trim removed 6 bases at V and 1 base at J, leaving 4 bases unmatched. In germline, CDR1 is SGHNT, CDR2 YENEEA. The CDR3 region has the DNA TGTGCCAGCAGTAAAGGGACAGGGTCCTACAATGAGCAGTTCTTC. This encodes CASSKGTGSYNEQFF.

In its sample, this clone was seen once. This chain uses TRBV2 with TRBJ2-7; the match to TRBD1 covers 12 bases. Germline values: CDR1 SNHLY, CDR2 FYNNEI. The ends lost 7 bases at V and 6 bases at J; junction bases unmatched: 10. The CDR3 length is 15 residues. CDR3 sequence reads: CASNLRGQGAGEQYF. DNA for the CDR3: TGTGCCAGCAACCTAAGGGGACAGGGGGCCGGCGAGCAGTACTTC.

The chain recombines TRBV5-8 with TRBJ1-5, with D hard to call. This CDR3 contains 13 residues. Trimming left V 3 bases short and J 5 bases short, with 9 bases between. Per the germline V gene, CDR1 is SGHTS and CDR2 is YDEGEE. DNA for the CDR3: TGTGCCAGCAGCTCGATAATGGATCAGCCCCAGCATTTT. Amino acids: CASSSIMDQPQHF.

The sample holds one count of this clone. V usage is TRBV5-1 and J usage is TRBJ2-7; D is unresolved. V was cut by 0 bases and J by 5 bases, with 12 bases left in between. There are 14 residues in the CDR3. The germline V gene has CDR1 SGHRS and CDR2 YFSETQ. The CDR3 coding sequence is TGCGCCAGCAGCTTGGGTCCTCCCGGAGACGAGCAGTACTTC. As protein: CASSLGPPGDEQYF.

V and J are TRBV25-1 and TRBJ1-5; no clear D gene. Germline loops: CDR1 MGHDK, CDR2 SYGVNS. The CDR3 length is 14 residues. Deletions cut 6 bases from V and 0 bases from J, with 9 bases between. The CDR3 coding sequence is TGTGCCAGCAGCGGACGGTATAGCAATCAGCCCCAGCATTTT. This translates into CASSGRYSNQPQHF.